This T cell receptor (beta chain) was retrieved from a study of T cell repertoires in cytomegalovirus infection. As for the study in general: The public TCR beta signatures pointed to both CMV infection and matching HLA type. Study observations and caveats: Dominant in the ex vivo response were TCR beta clonotypes restricted by HLA-C and specific for CMV. Public TCR beta family frequency separated CMV-and-HLA carriers, including in an independent cohort.

TCRdb redid the calling of the reads with MiXCR, one entry per CDR3 protein. The table has roughly 78,000 distinct CDR3 sequences, 35% to 50% seen once. This clonotype appeared a few times. Its antigen is not known. The length of the CDR3 is 14 residues. V was cut by 3 bases and J by 0 bases, with 6 bases left in between. CDR1 is ENHRY and CDR2 is SYGVKD in the germline V gene. The TCR comes from a human donor in good health (CMV status not recorded). Some clones in this sample may be carry-over from other donors' samples. The chain carries TRBV10-3 and TRBJ1-5, with D possibly being TRBD1 (5 bases). Sequencing was performed on CD8+ T cells from cultured PBMCs, taken from culture after CMV antigen stimulation. The CDR3 DNA follows: TGTGCCATCAGTGAACAGGCTAGCAATCAGCCCCAGCATTTT. Translation gives CAISEQASNQPQHF.